A single sample gave rise to the 6 T cell receptor beta chains below, sequenced in a study of blood T cell repertoires in COVID-19. The table came from immunoSEQ multiplex PCR; TCRdb's copy has only in-frame clones and leaves some out. The sample has fewer than 75,000 clones, more than 85% seen once. Sequencing input: peripheral blood. The receptors originated from a man aged 50-60 years with active COVID-19.

This rearrangement joins TRBV5-1 to TRBJ1-3; D not certain. Germline lookup yields CDR1 SGHRS and CDR2 YFSETQ. The ends were cut back, 4 bases at V and 0 bases at J, with 11 bases in the middle. This CDR3 spans 15 amino acids. CDR3 region: CASSPNAFSGNTIYF. The CDR3 DNA reads as TGCGCCAGCAGCCCTAATGCTTTCTCTGGAAACACCATATATTTT.

V usage is TRBV6-2 or TRBV6-3 and J usage is TRBJ2-1; D is unresolved. The CDR3 spans 13 residues. Germline loops: CDR1 MNHEY, CDR2 SVGEGT. The germline V and J ends were trimmed by 2 bases and 5 bases, with 7 bases remaining between them. Here the CDR3 reads CASSYPVNNEQFF. Here the CDR3 DNA reads TGTGCCAGCAGTTACCCAGTAAACAATGAGCAGTTCTTC.

This chain connects TRBV18 to TRBJ2-5; tentative D call: TRBD1 (6 bases). The CDR3 extends over 15 amino acids. V was pared by 3 bases and J by 4 bases, with 15 bases between. Germline V CDR1 and CDR2: KGHSH, LQKENI. CDR3 bases: TGTGCCAGCTCACCGCCAGACAGGACCTTAGAGACCCAGTACTTC. As protein: CASSPPDRTLETQYF.

The V call is TRBV6-5, the J call TRBJ1-2, with TRBD1 as a possible D gene (6 bases). The CDR3 has 13 residues. From germline, CDR1 is MNHEY and CDR2 SVGAGI. The V and J ends lost 7 bases and 8 bases respectively, with 17 bases between them. DNA for the CDR3: TGTGCCAGCACAATATTAGGTGGGGGCGGCTACACCTTC. This gives the protein CASTILGGGGYTF.

The chain links TRBV7-2 to TRBJ2-7, with TRBD1 matching over 8 bases. V lost 5 bases and J lost 7; bases outside the gene matches: 10. Germline V gives CDR1 SGHTA, CDR2 FQGNSA. CDR3 length: 14 amino acids. Here the CDR3 reads CASSIPGRGREQYF. Here the CDR3 DNA reads TGTGCCAGCAGCATACCCGGCAGGGGGCGGGAGCAGTACTTC.

The genes are TRBV5-3 and TRBJ1-4, with D tentatively TRBD1 (6 bases). TRBV5-3 qualifies as an ORF whose function is uncertain. The CDR3 covers 13 residues. The germline V and J ends were trimmed by 6 bases and 7 bases, with 13 bases remaining between them. The CDR3 spells CARTHREFEKLFF. CDR3 nucleotides: TGTGCCAGAACACACAGGGAGTTTGAAAAACTGTTTTTT.